Presented here are 18 T cell receptor beta chains from one specimen sequenced in a study of blood T cells in healthy people across ages. A J-beta primer mix and a sample-barcoded 5' primer were used in a second PCR of about 7 to 12 cycles. TCRdb independently ran MiXCR on the 5' RACE reads; one entry per CDR3 protein. The profile covers 1.6 million or so distinct CDR3 sequences, with roughly 30% appearing a single time and about 11% taken by the ten largest. The specimen sequenced was blood. The origin of the receptors is a woman younger than 45 in good health.

V usage is TRBV20-1 and J usage is TRBJ2-5, with a weak D call TRBD2 (7 bases). This CDR3 contains 13 residues. V lost 7 bases and J lost 1, with 13 bases in between. The V gene's germline CDR1 is DFQATT and CDR2 SNEGSKA (reference sequence). The CDR3 DNA follows: TGCAGTGGATCGGGGGGCAGCCAAGAGACCCAGTACTTC. It yields the protein CSGSGGSQETQYF.

V usage is TRBV20-1 and J usage is TRBJ1-4; 9 positions match TRBD1. Germline loops: CDR1 DFQATT, CDR2 SNEGSKA (reference sequence). The CDR3 loop spans 15 amino acids. Losses at the gene ends were 5 bases for V and 8 bases for J; bases not matched to a gene: 12. CDR3 in amino acids: CSAENLGTGLEKLFF. CDR3 nucleotides: TGCAGTGCTGAAAATCTCGGGACAGGGCTAGAAAAACTGTTTTTT.

This clonotype showed up just a few times. The rearrangement links TRBV11-2 to TRBJ1-4, with unresolved D. CDR1 SGHAT and CDR2 FQNNGV come from the germline V gene. CDR3 length equals 13 residues. Deletions cut 0 bases from V and 12 bases from J, with 11 bases between. The CDR3 sequence: CASSLEGSPELFF. The CDR3, as DNA: TGTGCCAGCAGCTTAGAGGGCAGCCCGGAACTGTTTTTT.

In this sample, this clonotype turned up a few times. This CDR3 is CASSLGQGADTEAFF. As DNA, the CDR3 is TGTGCCAGCAGCTTAGGTCAGGGGGCGGACACTGAAGCTTTCTTT. The chain combines TRBV7-9 with TRBJ1-1, with 8 bases aligning to TRBD1. The germline V gene has CDR1 SEHNR and CDR2 FQNEAQ (reference sequence). V gave up 1 base and J gave up 3 bases; unmatched junction bases: 4. This CDR3 has 15 residues.

This chain uses TRBV2 with TRBJ2-3; the D call may be TRBD1 or TRBD2 (5 bases each). CDR1 is SNHLY and CDR2 is FYNNEI in the germline V gene. Trimming removed 4 bases from V and 1 base from J, with 15 bases in between. This CDR3 region has 16 residues. The CDR3 DNA is TGTGCCAGCAGTGTAGGCAGGCGAGGGGGCACAGATACGCAGTATTTT. Protein sequence: CASSVGRRGGTDTQYF.

The gene calls are TRBV11-3 and TRBJ2-1; D possibly corresponds to TRBD2 (6 bases). Germline-derived CDR1 and CDR2 are SGHNT and YENEEA. V lost 3 bases, J lost 5 bases, and 17 bases lay in between. This CDR3 spans 16 amino acids. CDR3 DNA sequence: TGTGCCAGCAGCTTCGACGCCGGGACTGGCAACAATGAGCAGTTCTTC. This gives the protein CASSFDAGTGNNEQFF.

As to this clonotype: The CDR3 ends on some other residue instead of the conserved phenylalanine or tryptophan, so this is likely a read error. This chain joins TRBV25-1 and TRBJ1-1, with 7 bases matching TRBD1. Trimming removed 7 bases from V and 5 bases from J; junction bases left unmatched: 7. Germline CDR1 is MGHDK and CDR2 is SYGVNS. CDR3 length: 13 amino acids. DNA for the CDR3: TGTGCCAGCAATGACAGGGCCGGGACTGAAGCTTTCTTG. Translated: CASNDRAGTEAFL.

The J gene is TRBJ2-2, the V gene TRBV7-2; D remains unclear. CDR1 is SGHTA and CDR2 is FQGNSA in the germline V gene. The CDR3 has 15 amino acids. The V and J ends lost 5 bases and 3 bases respectively, with 13 bases between them. The CDR3 here is CASSVSRFYTGELFF. The CDR3 DNA is TGTGCCAGCAGCGTAAGTCGCTTTTACACCGGGGAGCTGTTTTTT.

This clonotype was seen a handful of times. V and J are TRBV21-1 and TRBJ1-5. TRBV21-1 is a recognized pseudogene. This CDR3 contains 13 residues. This CDR3 is CASSKARGAPQHF. CDR3 nucleotides: TGTGCCAGCAGCAAAGCGCGGGGTGCTCCCCAGCATTTT.

Concerning this clonotype: One junction end does not reproduce the germline sequence, and a read error may be involved. The J gene is TRBJ2-1, the V gene TRBV5-1; 8 bases line up with TRBD2. CDR1 is SGHRS, CDR2 YFSETQ, per germline. The CDR3 is 16 residues long. The CDR3 loop is CASSLGSGDNYNEQFF. In DNA, the CDR3 is TGCGCCAGTAGCTTGGGTAGCGGGGACAACTACAATGAGCAGTTCTTC.

Only a few counts were recorded for this clonotype. This sequence joins TRBV27 and TRBJ2-3; 12 nucleotides align to TRBD2. CDR1 and CDR2 (germline): MNHEY, SMNVEV (reference sequence). Trimming removed 2 bases from V and 5 bases from J; junction bases left unmatched: 26. This CDR3 has 23 residues. CDR3 loop: CASSLLYPSIPKSSGRAGDTQYF. CDR3 nucleotides: TGTGCCAGCAGTTTACTCTATCCCTCTATCCCCAAATCTAGCGGGAGGGCCGGAGATACGCAGTATTTT.

Only a few counts were recorded for this clonotype. J is TRBJ2-7 and V is TRBV5-1, with TRBD1 identical over 11 bases. The length of the CDR3 is 20 residues. Germline V CDR1 and CDR2: SGHRS, YFSETQ. After removal of 2 bases from V and 0 bases from J, the junction contained 16 bases not matched to a gene. The CDR3 loop reads CASSFSGEDRGLVISYEQYF. The CDR3 DNA sequence: TGCGCCAGCAGCTTCTCCGGGGAGGACAGGGGGCTTGTAATCTCCTACGAGCAGTACTTC.

V gene TRBV12-3 or TRBV12-4 combines with J gene TRBJ2-6, with 7 positions matching TRBD1. CDR3 length: 16 residues. With V trimmed by 3 bases and J by 2 bases, 4 bases remained unmatched. CDR3 sequence (DNA): TGTGCCAGCAGTTTGTACAGGGGAACTGGGGCCAACGTCCTGACTTTC. Its protein is CASSLYRGTGANVLTF.

This clonotype came up a few times. The gene calls are TRBV6-1 and TRBJ2-3; D might be TRBD1 (6 bases). Germline V gene lookup returns CDR1 MNHNS and CDR2 SASEGT. The V and J ends lost 6 bases and 4 bases respectively, with 20 bases between them. The CDR3 covers 16 residues. In DNA form, the CDR3 reads TGTGCCAGCAGCGAAATGTACCGGGACATTTCAGATACGCAGTATTTT. Residues: CASSEMYRDISDTQYF.

The V and J genes are TRBV20-1 and TRBJ1-2; D uncertain. V was shortened by 1 base and J by 5 bases, with 14 bases between the two germline ends. The CDR3 runs 14 residues. Per the germline V gene, CDR1 is DFQATT and CDR2 is SNEGSKA (reference sequence). The CDR3 loop is CSARAPGDAYGYTF. The DNA for the CDR3 is TGCAGTGCTAGAGCCCCAGGAGACGCATATGGCTACACCTTC.

This clonotype was counted a few times. This chain links TRBV2 with TRBJ2-1; D unresolved. There are 15 residues in the CDR3. The germline V gene encodes CDR1 SNHLY and CDR2 FYNNEI. Trimming took 6 bases from V and 8 from J, leaving 20 bases between them. This CDR3 reads CASREVLDLYYEQFF. The CDR3 DNA follows: TGTGCCAGCAGAGAGGTATTAGACTTATATTATGAGCAGTTCTTC.

This clonotype was detected many times. V usage is TRBV20-1 and J usage is TRBJ2-7; 8 bases align to TRBD1. V lost 0 bases to trimming and J lost 3 bases; unmatched junction nucleotides: 7. CDR1 and CDR2 (germline): DFQATT, SNEGSKA (reference sequence). The CDR3 runs to 15 residues. In nucleotides, the CDR3 is TGCAGTGCTAGAGATCGGGGGACAGGAGTCTACGAGCAGTACTTC. This translates into CSARDRGTGVYEQYF.

CDR3 DNA: TGTGCCAGCAGTTTAATCGGAGCGAGGGGGGCCAACGTCCTGACTTTC. Residues: CASSLIGARGANVLTF. The chain has TRBV27 and TRBJ2-6; D call uncertain. Between the trimmed V and J ends, which lost 2 bases and 4 bases, there was a span of 12 bases. The germline gives CDR1 MNHEY, CDR2 SMNVEV (reference sequence). This CDR3 has 16 amino acids.